This T cell receptor beta chain was recovered during a study of shared clonotypes between healthy human individuals. General study results and limits: The genetic and exposure-history diversity represented was limited by few donors.

Cells designated naive CD8 were CD45RO-negative and were positively selected for CCR7, with terminally differentiated effector memory CD45RA+ cells excluded. Remarks on this clone: Its antigen is undetermined.

Trimming removed 4 bases at V and 0 bases at J, with 7 bases between. The germline gives CDR1 SGHDT, CDR2 YYEEEE. The CDR3 is 13 residues long. Libraries were prepared by immunoSEQ multiplex PCR; TCRdb keeps only in-frame clonotypes and omits some of them. The data hold 2 million to 2.5 million clones, with approximately 94% observed a single time. This chain links TRBV5-6 with TRBJ1-1; D is undetermined. The material sequenced was naive CD8+ T cells sorted from blood. The TCR sequence derives from a man aged 18 to 30 in good health. In nucleotides, the CDR3 is TGTGCCAGCAGCGCCGGGGTGAACACTGAAGCTTTCTTT. This sequence encodes CASSAGVNTEAFF. The entire variable domain, with the rest obtained from reference TRBV5-6 and TRBJ1-1, is as follows: DAGVTQSPTHLIKTRGQQVTLRCSPKSGHDTVSWYQQALGQGPQFIFQYYEEEERQRGNFPDRFSGHQFPNYSSELNVNALLLGDSALYLCASSAGVNTEAFFGQGTRLTVV.